Sequencing of this TCR beta chain was carried out in a study of beta chain features in type 1 diabetes. General observations from the study: For patients and controls alike, PCR might favor shorter templates to the same degree.

This CDR3 region has 16 residues. The V end was cut by 2 bases, the J end by 2 bases, with 15 bases between. Germline V gene lookup returns CDR1 SGHDN and CDR2 FVKESK. What was sequenced were expressed TCRB transcripts, since all of the isolated RNA had been reverse transcribed. The average read count of naive, central memory and regulatory T cell samples was around 3.8 million. Here immunoSEQ multiplex PCR was the method, and the copy in TCRdb shows in-frame clones only, minus some. In the table there are 310,000 or so clones, 8% of which are singletons. Worth noting for this clone: Its specificity is not known.

Sequenced sample: central memory CD4+ T cells from blood. This receptor was taken from a young woman in good health. The chain links TRBV14 to TRBJ1-2; D is uncertain. The CDR3 nucleotides read TGTGCCAGCAGCCAAAGGATCGGGAACTACAACTATGGCTACACCTTC. Translated: CASSQRIGNYNYGYTF.